Following are 24 T cell receptor beta chains from one sample sequenced in a study of shared clonotypes between healthy human individuals. Profiled with immunoSEQ multiplex PCR; TCRdb holds only in-frame clones, not every one. The sample yields millions of clones, around nine tenths seen once. The sample was naive CD4+ T cells sorted from blood. Specified subset: CD45RA+ positively selected. These receptors all stem from a man between 18 and 29 years old in good health.

The V call is TRBV7-6, the J call TRBJ2-1; either TRBD1 or TRBD2 may supply D (6 bases each). The ends were cut back, 5 bases at V and 7 bases at J, with 18 bases in the middle. The germline V gene has CDR1 SGHVS and CDR2 FNYEAQ. The length of the CDR3 is 15 residues. The CDR3 here is CASSPLGGGKNEQFF. CDR3 coding DNA: TGTGCCAGCAGCCCGCTGGGGGGCGGGAAAAATGAGCAGTTCTTC.

CDR3 residues: CASSHAGGSYEQYF. The DNA of the CDR3 is TGCGCCAGCAGCCACGCTGGGGGATCCTACGAGCAGTACTTC. The chain combines TRBV4-3 with TRBJ2-7; D may be TRBD1 or TRBD2 (5 bases each). This CDR3 is 14 amino acids long. V lost 3 bases and J lost 1, with 10 bases in between. The germline V gene has CDR1 LGHNA and CDR2 YSLEER.

The rearrangement uses TRBV5-4 and TRBJ2-2; 16 bases align to TRBD2. V lost 4 bases, J lost 4 bases, and 7 bases stayed unmatched. Germline-derived CDR1 and CDR2 are SGHNT and YYREEE (reference sequence). This CDR3 has 18 amino acids. The CDR3 loop is CASSAGLAGGPSTGELFF. CDR3 DNA: TGTGCCAGCAGCGCGGGACTAGCGGGAGGGCCCAGCACCGGGGAGCTGTTTTTT.

V usage is TRBV27 and J usage is TRBJ1-4; 8 bases are shared with TRBD1. CDR3 length: 15 amino acids. Germline V gives CDR1 MNHEY, CDR2 SMNVEV (reference sequence). With 0 bases clipped from V and 5 bases from J, the junction kept 2 bases outside the gene matches. The CDR3 loop is CASSLSTGENEKLFF. The CDR3 DNA follows: TGTGCCAGCAGTTTATCGACAGGGGAGAATGAAAAACTGTTTTTT.

The count of this clone is one. V and J are TRBV6-5 and TRBJ2-5; the D gene could be TRBD1 or TRBD2 (5 bases each). V lost 2 bases and J lost 4, with 14 bases in between. Per germline, CDR1 MNHEY and CDR2 SVGAGI. CDR3 length: 15 residues. The CDR3 DNA follows: TGTGCCAGCAGTTACCCCGGGACGTCGGGAGAGACCCAGTACTTC. It encodes CASSYPGTSGETQYF.

CDR3 sequence (DNA): TGTGCCAGCATCAGAATGTTGGGGGGAAACACTGAAGCTTTCTTT. Encoded protein: CASIRMLGGNTEAFF. The V and J genes are TRBV6-1 and TRBJ1-1, with D tentatively TRBD1 (5 bases). Germline CDR1 reads MNHNS; CDR2 reads SASEGT. The CDR3 is made up of 15 amino acids. Trimming stripped 7 bases from V and 2 bases from J, with 17 bases between.

The sample holds a few counts of this clone. V is TRBV6-5 and J is TRBJ1-6; 10 bases are a match to TRBD1. This CDR3 has 15 amino acids. V was pared by 4 bases and J by 8 bases, with 5 bases of the junction left unmatched. Germline V CDR1 and CDR2: MNHEY, SVGAGI. CDR3 residues: CASSSLGTGDSPLHF. CDR3 sequence (DNA): TGTGCCAGCAGTTCCCTTGGGACAGGGGATTCACCCCTCCACTTT.

In its sample, this clone was seen once. The chain has TRBV11-2 and TRBJ1-4; D is undetermined. The CDR3 runs 15 residues. The V end was cut by 6 bases, the J end by 7 bases, with 18 bases between. Germline V gene lookup returns CDR1 SGHAT and CDR2 FQNNGV. CDR3 nucleotides: TGTGCCAGCAGTCCCGTGCTAGGGTCTTCTGAAAAACTGTTTTTT. It specifies CASSPVLGSSEKLFF. The variable domain in full, completed from reference TRBV11-2 and TRBJ1-4, reads EAGVAQSPRYKIIEKRQSVAFWCNPISGHATLYWYQQILGQGPKLLIQFQNNGVVDDSQLPKDRFSAERLKGVDSTLKIQPAKLEDSAVYLCASSPVLGSSEKLFFGSGTQLSVL.

This chain connects TRBV11-2 to TRBJ1-5; D is ambiguous. This CDR3 has 13 amino acids. Trimming pared 3 bases from V and 7 bases from J, leaving 10 bases between. Germline V gene lookup returns CDR1 SGHAT and CDR2 FQNNGV. The CDR3 spells CASSLEIRQPQHF. The DNA of the CDR3 is TGTGCCAGCAGCTTGGAAATTAGGCAGCCCCAGCATTTT.

CDR3: CASSLGPGINYGYTF. The CDR3 DNA reads TGTGCCAGCAGCTTAGGTCCAGGGATTAACTATGGCTACACCTTC. The chain joins TRBV11-2 to TRBJ1-2; maybe TRBD1 (5 bases). CDR3 length equals 15 residues. V was shortened by 1 base and J by 1 base, with 10 bases between the two germline ends. The germline V gene encodes CDR1 SGHAT and CDR2 FQNNGV.

This clone was found once. This sequence joins TRBV28 and TRBJ2-2; the D is unclear. The CDR3 is 14 residues long. Germline assignment: CDR1 MDHEN and CDR2 SYDVKM. Trimming shortened V by 5 bases and J by 0 bases, and 7 bases separated the two germline ends. The DNA for the CDR3 is TGTGCCAGCAGTCACAAACCGAACACCGGGGAGCTGTTTTTT. Amino acid sequence: CASSHKPNTGELFF.

The chain combines TRBV11-2 with TRBJ1-5; D is perhaps TRBD1 (6 bases). With 0 bases removed from V and 5 bases from J, the gap between germline ends came to 11 bases. The germline gives CDR1 SGHAT, CDR2 FQNNGV. The CDR3 has 15 amino acids. The CDR3 protein is CASSLDGTPDQPQHF. DNA of the CDR3: TGTGCCAGCAGCTTAGACGGGACACCTGATCAGCCCCAGCATTTT.

The chain couples TRBV14 to TRBJ2-7; D is possibly TRBD2 (6 bases). The CDR3 runs to 13 residues. V lost 7 bases, J lost 0 bases, and 10 bases lay in between. In germline, CDR1 is SGHDN, CDR2 FVKESK. CDR3 residues: CASKNSGSYEQYF. CDR3 in DNA: TGTGCCAGCAAGAATAGCGGCTCCTACGAGCAGTACTTC.

The chain joins TRBV2 to TRBJ2-3, with D uncertain. The ends were cut back, 4 bases at V and 6 bases at J, with 11 bases in the middle. Germline V gives CDR1 SNHLY, CDR2 FYNNEI. CDR3 length equals 13 residues. The CDR3 region has the DNA TGTGCCAGCAGTGTCACCCTAAGCGATACGCAGTATTTT. Amino acid sequence: CASSVTLSDTQYF.

On this clone itself: Different DNA sequences within this sample yield the same CDR3. This chain links TRBV5-1 with TRBJ1-4; TRBD1 might be the D (6 bases). This CDR3 region has 13 residues. Trimming shortened V by 4 bases and J by 5 bases, and 9 bases separated the two germline ends. CDR1 and CDR2 (germline): SGHRS, YFSETQ. The CDR3 here is CASSPGQNEKLFF. The CDR3 region has the DNA TGCGCCAGCAGCCCAGGACAGAATGAAAAACTGTTTTTT.

The V call is TRBV18, the J call TRBJ1-3; no definite D call. V was pared by 3 bases and J by 0 bases, with 9 bases between. This CDR3 has 15 amino acids. CDR1 is KGHSH and CDR2 is LQKENI in the germline V gene. The CDR3 reads CASSPAHSSGNTIYF. In DNA form, the CDR3 reads TGTGCCAGCTCACCGGCCCATTCCTCTGGAAACACCATATATTTT.

The chain recombines TRBV7-9 with TRBJ1-2; D possibly corresponds to TRBD1 (6 bases). Trimming left V 4 bases short and J 8 bases short, with 14 bases between. Germline V gene data show CDR1 as SEHNR and CDR2 as FQNEAQ (reference sequence). This CDR3 region has 13 residues. CDR3 sequence: CASSSYTGTGYTF. CDR3 nucleotides: TGTGCCAGCAGCTCCTACACAGGGACAGGCTACACCTTC. Supplemented by reference TRBV7-9 and TRBJ1-2, the full variable domain reads DTGVSQNPRHKITKRGQNVTFRCDPISEHNRLYWYRQTLGQGPEFLTYFQNEAQLEKSRLLSDRFSAERPKGSFSTLEIQRTEQGDSAMYLCASSSYTGTGYTFGSGTRLTVV.

This chain's CDR3 is CASSLETSTDTQYF. The CDR3 DNA is TGTGCCAGCAGCTTGGAAACTAGCACAGATACGCAGTATTTT. The chain uses TRBV11-3 and TRBJ2-3; no firm D call. The CDR3 covers 14 residues. Germline V gene data show CDR1 as SGHNT and CDR2 as YENEEA. The V end was cut by 3 bases, the J end by 0 bases, with 7 bases between. The full variable domain, completed using reference TRBV11-3 and TRBJ2-3, is EAGVVQSPRYKIIEKKQPVAFWCNPISGHNTLYWYLQNLGQGPELLIRYENEEAVDDSQLPKDRFSAERLKGVDSTLKIQPAELGDSAVYLCASSLETSTDTQYFGPGTRLTVL.

DNA for the CDR3: TGTGCCAGCAGCTTAAGACAGGGCCGCACAGATACGCAGTATTTT. It yields the protein CASSLRQGRTDTQYF. The chain links TRBV5-4 to TRBJ2-3; 7 bases map to TRBD1. The V segment lost 2 bases and the J segment 1 base; nucleotides outside the gene matches: 4. Germline V lookup: CDR1 SGHNT, CDR2 YYREEE (reference sequence). This CDR3 spans 15 amino acids.

This chain connects TRBV4-1 to TRBJ2-5; 9 positions agree with TRBD1. Germline V lookup: CDR1 MGHRA, CDR2 YSYEKL. V was pared by 4 bases and J by 2 bases, with 5 bases of the junction left unmatched. This CDR3 contains 15 residues. CDR3 in amino acids: CASSLGQGRQETQYF. The CDR3 nucleotides are TGCGCCAGCAGCCTCGGACAGGGGAGGCAAGAGACCCAGTACTTC.

The V gene is TRBV19, the J gene TRBJ1-6; TRBD1 matches at 7 bases. The germline CDR1 and CDR2 sequences are LNHDA and SQIVND (reference sequence). V shed 9 bases and J 5 bases; nucleotides not matched to a gene: 16. This CDR3 contains 17 residues. In DNA, the CDR3 is TGTGCCAGCCGACGTGGTAAGGGGGCCTTCGATAATTCACCCCTCCACTTT. Amino acid sequence: CASRRGKGAFDNSPLHF.

V usage is TRBV5-5 and J usage is TRBJ1-5; possible D gene TRBD1, 6 bases. Per germline, CDR1 SGHKS and CDR2 YYEKEE (reference sequence). This CDR3 region has 15 residues. V dropped 0 bases and J dropped 9 bases, with 16 bases sitting between them. CDR3 in amino acids: CASSLGRQAQGPQHF. The CDR3 nucleotides are TGTGCCAGCAGCTTGGGTCGACAGGCCCAAGGGCCCCAGCATTTT. Complete variable domain (other parts from reference TRBV5-5 and TRBJ1-5): DAGVTQSPTHLIKTRGQQVTLRCSPISGHKSVSWYQQVLGQGPQFIFQYYEKEERGRGNFPDRFSARQFPNYSSELNVNALLLGDSALYLCASSLGRQAQGPQHFGDGTRLSIL.

The chain employs TRBV25-1 and TRBJ1-4; D unresolved. The CDR3 extends over 12 amino acids. In germline, CDR1 is MGHDK, CDR2 SYGVNS. V lost 2 bases and J 3 bases, leaving 1 base between the germline ends. CDR3 coding DNA: TGTGCCAGCAGTGAACCTAATGAAAAACTGTTTTTT. This translates into CASSEPNEKLFF.

The chain carries TRBV7-2 and TRBJ2-2; D ambiguous. V lost 4 bases and J 4 bases, leaving 16 bases between the germline ends. The germline V gene encodes CDR1 SGHTA and CDR2 FQGNSA. This CDR3 is built from 16 residues. For the CDR3, the DNA is TGTGCCAGCAGCTCACACTTACAAGGGCGCACCGGGGAGCTGTTTTTT. It translates to CASSSHLQGRTGELFF.